Only a few counts were recorded for the clone carrying this T cell receptor beta chain. Germline V gene lookup returns CDR1 SGHNT and CDR2 YYREEE (reference sequence). The V and J ends lost 2 bases and 5 bases respectively, with 19 bases between them. There are 17 residues in the CDR3. Treatment indicated: randomized to nivolumab then ipilimumab (arm A) or the reverse (arm B). No patient had prior DNA-damaging chemotherapy. The data derive from a study of sequential checkpoint blockade in melanoma. Sequenced by immunoSEQ multiplex PCR; TCRdb stores in-frame clones only, minus some. The data contain 23,000 or so clones, 65% to 75% of them singletons.

Sequenced material: CD8+ T cells sorted from blood (inferred from file names), taken from a patient given nivolumab and ipilimumab in sequence. V gene TRBV5-4 combines with J gene TRBJ2-2, with a tentative D call TRBD2 (7 bases). This clonotype was obtained from a human donor with melanoma. Here the CDR3 DNA reads TGTGCCAGCAGCTTTCGGGTTGTGGGGGGGCATACCGGGGAGCTGTTTTTT. This sequence encodes CASSFRVVGGHTGELFF.